Listed below are T cell receptor beta chains from one sample, sequenced in a study of response to subunit inactivated influenza vaccine. Via MiXCR, TCRdb re-called the RT-PCR reads, giving one row per CDR3 protein. The table shows 650,000 to 700,000 distinct CDR3 sequences, with about a sixth occurring only once. The sequencing used PBMCs from blood, collected 11 to 12 days after vaccination. The receptors here all came from a man between 50 and 59 years old who received an inactivated influenza vaccine. The CDR3 runs from the conserved cysteine through the conserved F or W. A D gene is named only where the DNA matches it firmly. Part of the rows lack a size; the others show once, few, many or a class for expanded clones.

CASSSGRTTHTQYF | TGTGCCAGCTCTAGCGGGAGGACCACCCATACGCAGTATTTT | TRBV7-2 | 14 | TRBJ2-3 | TRBD2 | few
CSGQSSYEQYF | TGCAGCGGCCAGAGCTCCTACGAGCAGTACTTC | TRBV20-1 | 11 | TRBJ2-7 | . | .
CASSSRREVTDTQYF | TGTGCCAGCAGTTCACGGCGGGAGGTAACAGATACGCAGTATTTT | TRBV12-3/TRBV12-4 | 15 | TRBJ2-3 | TRBD2 | many
CASSGARGAYHEQYF | TGCGCCAGCAGCGGGGCGAGGGGCGCCTACCACGAGCAGTACTTC | TRBV4-1 | 15 | TRBJ2-7 | . | few
CASSLLLGQPNTEAFF | TGTGCCAGCAGCTTACTTTTGGGGCAGCCGAACACTGAAGCTTTCTTT | TRBV7-2 | 16 | TRBJ1-1 | . | .
CATSRPTEVEKLFF | TGTGCCACCAGCAGGCCTACCGAGGTTGAAAAACTGTTTTTT | TRBV15 | 14 | TRBJ1-4 | . | .
CAISEPGQGRTYEQYF | TGTGCCATCAGTGAGCCAGGACAGGGGCGGACCTACGAGCAGTACTTC | TRBV10-3 | 16 | TRBJ2-7 | TRBD1 | many
CASSLSGGGSEKLFF | TGTGCCAGCAGTTTATCGGGAGGGGGGAGTGAAAAACTGTTTTTT | TRBV12-3/TRBV12-4 | 15 | TRBJ1-4 | . | few
CASSLDRGSTTGELFF | TGCGCCAGCAGCCTAGACAGGGGTTCGACCACCGGGGAGCTGTTTTTT | TRBV5-1 | 16 | TRBJ2-2 | TRBD1 | few
CASHSGGPSSYNEQFF | TGTGCCAGCCATAGCGGGGGGCCAAGCTCCTACAATGAGCAGTTCTTC | TRBV6-2/TRBV6-3 | 16 | TRBJ2-1 | TRBD2 | few
CAISQDRGGPTDTQYF | TGTGCCATCTCCCAGGACCGGGGGGGCCCCACAGATACGCAGTATTTT | TRBV2 | 16 | TRBJ2-3 | TRBD2 | .
CASKERTGVSSEAFF | TGTGCCAGCAAAGAAAGGACAGGGGTTAGTTCTGAAGCTTTCTTT | TRBV2 | 15 | TRBJ1-1 | TRBD1 | many
CASSSGVGATNEKLFF | TGTGCCAGCAGTTCGGGTGTCGGGGCGACTAATGAAAAACTGTTTTTT | TRBV12-3/TRBV12-4 | 16 | TRBJ1-4 | . | few
CASSLYSPVARTEAFF | TGTGCCAGCAGTTTATACTCCCCGGTGGCGCGCACTGAAGCTTTCTTT | TRBV27 | 16 | TRBJ1-1 | . | .
CASSFSGGPPYEQYF | TGTGCCAGCTCATTCAGCGGGGGGCCCCCCTACGAGCAGTACTTC | TRBV18 | 15 | TRBJ2-7 | TRBD2 | .
CASSYWSSGGPGDTQYF | TGTGCCAGCAGTTACTGGTCTAGCGGGGGGCCCGGAGATACGCAGTATTTT | TRBV6-5 | 17 | TRBJ2-3 | TRBD2 | few
CSALGYEQYF | TGCAGTGCTCTAGGCTACGAGCAGTACTTC | TRBV20-1 | 10 | TRBJ2-7 | . | few
CASSTRQGAYGYTF | TGTGCCAGTAGTACCCGACAGGGTGCCTATGGCTACACCTTC | TRBV19 | 14 | TRBJ1-2 | TRBD1 | few
CASSYGTRSYNEQFF | TGTGCCAGCAGTTACGGGACTCGGTCCTACAATGAGCAGTTCTTC | TRBV12-3/TRBV12-4 | 15 | TRBJ2-1 | . | .
CASSPYMNTGELFF | TGTGCCAGCAGCCCCTACATGAACACCGGGGAGCTGTTTTTT | TRBV28 | 14 | TRBJ2-2 | . | .
CASSLRDYGYTF | TGTGCCAGCAGCTTACGGGACTATGGCTACACCTTC | TRBV7-2 | 12 | TRBJ1-2 | . | many
CASSQDGLAQETQYF | TGTGCCAGCAGCCAAGATGGGCTAGCCCAAGAGACCCAGTACTTC | TRBV3-1 | 15 | TRBJ2-5 | . | many
CASSLGFQGNTGELFF | TGTGCCAGCAGTTTGGGGTTTCAGGGGAACACCGGGGAGCTGTTTTTT | TRBV27 | 16 | TRBJ2-2 | . | .
CASTRLGGTDTQYF | TGTGCCAGCACCCGCCTTGGGGGCACAGATACGCAGTATTTT | TRBV7-7 | 14 | TRBJ2-3 | . | few
CASLSAGTSGWLEQFF | TGTGCCAGCCTCTCAGCCGGGACTAGCGGGTGGCTTGAGCAGTTCTTC | TRBV28 | 16 | TRBJ2-1 | TRBD2 | .
CASRNDRGSETQYF | TGTGCCAGCCGCAACGACAGGGGTTCGGAGACCCAGTACTTC | TRBV5-5 | 14 | TRBJ2-5 | TRBD1 | few
CASTRLGSYEQYF | TGTGCCAGCACTAGACTAGGCTCCTACGAGCAGTACTTC | TRBV3-1 | 13 | TRBJ2-7 | . | few
CASSSDRGGYTF | TGTGCCAGCAGCTCAGACAGGGGAGGCTACACCTTC | TRBV5-1 | 12 | TRBJ1-2 | TRBD1 | many
CASSRGLAGGSAGELFF | TGTGCCAGCAGCCGCGGACTAGCGGGGGGATCGGCCGGGGAGCTGTTTTTT | TRBV11-2 | 17 | TRBJ2-2 | TRBD2 | .
CASRGLAGVADTQYF | TGTGCCAGCAGAGGACTAGCGGGAGTCGCAGATACGCAGTATTTT | TRBV27 | 15 | TRBJ2-3 | TRBD2 | .
CASSQRGQSTDTQYF | TGTGCCAGCAGCCAACGTGGACAGAGCACAGATACGCAGTATTTT | TRBV14 | 15 | TRBJ2-3 | . | .
CASSALAGGPTYEQYF | TGTGCCAGCAGCGCGCTAGCGGGGGGCCCGACCTACGAGCAGTACTTC | TRBV7-2 | 16 | TRBJ2-7 | TRBD2 | .
CSVSLPTSGVTDTQYF | TGCAGTGTTAGCCTACCGACTAGCGGGGTCACAGATACGCAGTATTTT | TRBV20-1 | 16 | TRBJ2-3 | TRBD2 | .
CASTALEDSPLHF | TGCGCCAGCACCGCTTTAGAAGATTCACCCCTCCACTTT | TRBV5-1 | 13 | TRBJ1-6 | . | many
CASSLSGHSYNEQFF | TGTGCCAGCAGCCTTAGCGGGCACTCCTACAATGAGCAGTTCTTC | TRBV11-3 | 15 | TRBJ2-1 | TRBD2 | few
CSARDIQGLAGARDIQYF | TGCAGTGCTAGAGATATTCAAGGACTAGCGGGGGCACGAGACATTCAGTACTTC | TRBV20-1 | 18 | TRBJ2-4 | TRBD2 | .
CSAIDGLNGYTF | TGCAGTGCTATAGATGGTCTAAATGGCTACACCTTC | TRBV20-1 | 12 | TRBJ1-2 | . | .
CASYGDRGSEQYF | TGTGCCAGCTATGGGGACAGGGGATCCGAGCAGTACTTC | TRBV7-9 | 13 | TRBJ2-7 | TRBD1 | few
CSASGAGRTYQETQYF | TGCAGTGCTAGCGGGGCGGGGCGAACGTACCAAGAGACCCAGTACTTC | TRBV20-1 | 16 | TRBJ2-5 | . | .
CASSSDSNYEQYF | TGTGCCAGCAGCTCAGACAGTAACTACGAGCAGTACTTC | TRBV5-6 | 13 | TRBJ2-7 | . | few
CASSAGLLSSGNTIYF | TGTGCCAGCAGCGCGGGACTGTTGAGCTCTGGAAACACCATATATTTT | TRBV9 | 16 | TRBJ1-3 | . | few
CASSPRGLSYNEQFF | TGTGCCAGCTCACCAAGGGGCTTGTCCTACAATGAGCAGTTCTTC | TRBV18 | 15 | TRBJ2-1 | . | .
CASSQDPIAPLHF | TGTGCCAGCAGCCAGGATCCGATTGCTCCCCTCCACTTT | TRBV12-3/TRBV12-4 | 13 | TRBJ1-6 | . | few
CASSLGMAAFEQFF | TGTGCCAGCAGCTTAGGGATGGCGGCTTTTGAGCAGTTCTTC | TRBV7-2 | 14 | TRBJ2-1 | . | .
CASTKRGLAETQYF | TGTGCCAGCACAAAGAGGGGGTTGGCAGAGACCCAGTACTTC | TRBV6-2/TRBV6-3 | 14 | TRBJ2-5 | . | many
CSARDIAQRNEQFF | TGCAGTGCTAGAGATATCGCACAGCGGAATGAGCAGTTCTTC | TRBV20-1 | 14 | TRBJ2-1 | . | .
CASKDLNTEAFF | TGTGCCAGCAAAGACCTGAACACTGAAGCTTTCTTT | TRBV2 | 12 | TRBJ1-1 | . | few